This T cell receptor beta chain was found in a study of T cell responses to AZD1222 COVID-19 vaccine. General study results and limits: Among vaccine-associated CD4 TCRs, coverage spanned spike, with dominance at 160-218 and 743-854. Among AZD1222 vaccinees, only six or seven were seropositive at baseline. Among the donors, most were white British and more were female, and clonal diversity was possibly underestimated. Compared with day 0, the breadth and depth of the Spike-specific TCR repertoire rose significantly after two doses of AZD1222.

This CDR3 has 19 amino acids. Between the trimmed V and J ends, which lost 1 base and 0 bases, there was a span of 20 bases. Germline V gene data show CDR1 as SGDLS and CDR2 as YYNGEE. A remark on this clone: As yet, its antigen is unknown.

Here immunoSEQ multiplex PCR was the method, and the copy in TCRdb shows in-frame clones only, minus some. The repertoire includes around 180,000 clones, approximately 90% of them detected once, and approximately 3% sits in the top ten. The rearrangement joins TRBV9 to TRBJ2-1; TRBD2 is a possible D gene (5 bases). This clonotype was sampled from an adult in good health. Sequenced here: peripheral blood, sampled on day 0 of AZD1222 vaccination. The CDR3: CASSVKGRAGLSSYNEQFF. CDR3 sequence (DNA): TGTGCCAGCAGCGTAAAAGGACGGGCGGGTCTAAGCTCCTACAATGAGCAGTTCTTC.